This T cell receptor (beta chain) was found in a study of cytomegalovirus exposure and HLA in healthy donors (dated by TCRdb to about 2017). Regarding the research as a whole: An earlier analysis of roughly 500 of the donors reported about 250 Gb of sequence data and 117 million unique TCR beta sequences from 190 million or so T cells. An early release covering roughly 600 HLA-typed donors comprised 300 to 350 gigabases of sequencing data and some 79 million unique TCR sequences. Of the roughly 400 genotyped donors, 81% fell in the genetic ancestry cluster associated with self-reported Caucasian donors. The study was designed to test whether signatures of past pathogen exposure could be identified by cataloging public T cell receptors. The T cell repertoires of several hundred subjects were profiled by immunosequencing and related to cytomegalovirus serostatus. A separate validation cohort of 100 to 150 different subjects was used in addition to the roughly 670-subject first cohort. To predict cytomegalovirus infection status, the study combined high-throughput TCR immunosequencing, statistical association of individual TCRs with disease status, and machine learning. To study patterns of TCR occurrence, a later analysis re-analyzed previously published TCR beta repertoires from several hundred donors and added high-resolution HLA genotyping. In the later analysis, no new phenotypic data were used to find candidate immune exposures; instead, reliance was placed on TCR beta sequences and their occurrence across donors. An earlier analysis of approximately 630 of the donors applied high-throughput TCR beta sequencing to assess whether each TCR beta V gene segment acted as functional or pseudogenic. Alongside the repertoire data, information on donor age, sex, ethnicity and CMV serostatus was compiled. Genome-wide SNP genotypes for about 65% of the roughly 670 donors were used in a later genetic analysis, which treated that subset as a discovery cohort. All discovery cohort repertoires had been generated on a single sequencing platform. Both class I and class II loci were covered by HLA typing, at four-digit resolution. The number of typed donors differed by locus: about 620-640 for A, B, C, DRB1 and DQB1; some 500 for DQA1; roughly 600 for DPA1; and roughly 450 for DPB1. Because of strong linkage in the cohort, 4 to 6 DR-DQ haplotypes were treated as single units for association and clustering. Among over 350 genotyped donors of the cohort, an average of around 240,000 unique TCR beta nucleotide sequences were sequenced per donor, roughly 20% of them non-productive.

In regard to this clone: Its antigen is currently not known.

Points the paper makes about the study in general: In an earlier analysis of over 550 of the donors, most TCR beta V segments were observed in productive rearrangements about 87% or about 30% of the time, broadly matching IMGT annotations. Most TCR sequences were seen in very few donors, while some public TCRs were found in many individuals. When HLA alleles, especially DR and DQ, strongly co-occurred, attributing TCR associations to individual alleles was difficult. A further reported finding was that TCR beta sequences accurately predicted the HLA-A and HLA-B alleles for most subjects in the first cohort. A later analysis found that TCR association rates varied across HLA loci, with DRB1 alleles showing the most associated TCRs and HLA-C alleles the fewest. Presence/absence analyses assumed roughly uniform sequencing depth across donors, an assumption that may not hold. The authors suggested that the approach could potentially be extended to other disease states and immunological phenotypes. The classifier was reported to diagnose cytomegalovirus status with high specificity and sensitivity in both the original cohort and the validation cohort. A later analysis associated 17,000 or so TCR beta sequences with specific HLA alleles at a false discovery rate of 0.05. An association between a missense DCLRE1C variant and V-gene and J-gene trimming of TCR beta chains was found in a later genetic analysis and replicated in an independent cohort. Only TCR beta chains were sequenced in this cohort, and the absence of alpha or paired-chain data limited detectable features. Compared with the roughly 700-donor mean, donors in an Asian-associated ancestry cluster had fewer N-insertions in productive TCRs, according to a later genetic analysis. Because HLA typing was missing for some donors at each locus, association tests included only the typed subset. Compared with equally common non-associated chains, HLA-associated TCR beta chains in a later analysis were more clonally expanded and had lower generation probabilities. A cluster of highly shared sequence variants was judged likely to be a technical artifact of the sequencing pipeline. The study gave a list of 150 to 200 TCR beta chains associated with cytomegalovirus. A later analysis reported that several top co-occurrence clusters appeared linked to parvovirus B19, influenza, CMV and Epstein-Barr virus. Immune exposure information for the cohort was limited to CMV serostatus. Linkage disequilibrium might explain the correlated functional status among segregating V segments, but an unknown experimental factor could not be excluded. Because the 87-base-pair reads could not distinguish some IMGT-functional V segments, including TRBV6-2 and TRBV6-3, those segments were excluded. Most CMV-associated TCR beta chains appeared to be HLA-restricted in a later analysis, and the HLA associations seemed to be driven largely by CMV exposure. Some 16 rarely observed V segments, including chromosome 9 orphons, were excluded from the earlier analysis of several hundred of the donors because counts were too low. In vitro tests confirmed that a few of the cytomegalovirus-associated TCR beta chains recognize cytomegalovirus antigens.

Library construction relied on the immunoSEQ multiplex PCR assay. For the multiplex PCR, a mixture combining 60 forward primers for TCR Vbeta segments and 13 reverse primers for TCR Jbeta segments was used. The CDR3 region of rearranged TCR beta genes was amplified from genomic DNA by a multiplex PCR assay. On the Illumina HiSeq System, the amplified TCR beta libraries were sequenced as 87-base-pair reads. The published analysis was carried out like this. A later analysis tallied tens of millions of unique TCR beta chains across the 666 repertoires, and approximately 12 million of those chains were shared by two or more donors. Raw reads were error-corrected and collapsed into unique sequences by a nearest-neighbor algorithm in which closely related sequences were merged to remove PCR and sequencing errors. CDR3 sequences were aligned to IMGT reference sequences to assign V, D and J gene segments. For a sequence to be retained, a match of at least six nucleotides was required to both a V gene segment and a J gene segment. A rearrangement was called productive if the CDR3 had no stop codons and remained in frame with V and J, and every other rearrangement was called non-productive. Following IMGT convention, CDR3 was defined as the stretch from the second conserved V-encoded cysteine up to the conserved J-encoded phenylalanine. The earlier analysis of fewer than 700 of the donors excluded sequences that lacked an unambiguous match to a single V gene segment. In an earlier analysis of approximately 610 of the donors, V segments were called functional above 56.7% productive rearrangements and were called segregating when the between-donor standard deviation exceeded 5%. A statistical classification framework was built to diagnose cytomegalovirus status from the catalog of TCR beta chain sequences. In a later analysis, V and J genes were assigned by comparing TCR nucleotide sequences against IMGT/GENE-DB human TR gene sequences. The TCRdist pipeline was used in a later analysis to assign CDR3 sequences and most-parsimonious VDJ recombination scenarios. In a later analysis, each TCR beta chain was defined by its CDR3 amino acid sequence together with its V-gene family, and reads without a unique V-gene family were excluded. As a way to deal with suspected cross-contamination and a sequencing artifact, a later analysis dropped more than 500 nucleotide sequences that were highly shared and had low generation probability. A later analysis calculated a clonal expansion index for each public chain from normalized within-repertoire ranks of inferred template counts. Generation probabilities in a later analysis came from a VDJ recombination model fitted to out-of-frame rearrangements, and those results were checked against IGoR. A later analysis scored TCR-TCR, TCR-HLA and TCR-CMV co-occurrence with hypergeometric tests, applying a repertoire-size bias correction to TCR pairs. A later analysis estimated false discovery rates by permuting HLA or CMV assignments 20 times. In a later analysis, co-occurring TCRs were grouped using DBSCAN, and TCRdist sequence similarity was added for clustering within HLA-allele-positive subsets. For co-occurrence clustering, repertoires with fewer than 30,000 or more than 120,000 public chains were excluded, along with five or six repertoires with anomalous nucleotide sharing. TCRdb carries this immuneACCESS record with in-frame sequences only. Its versions omit some clonotypes, under half of them owing to an unresolved V gene in the studies checked, with the rest unexplained. From that table come the V and J calls and clone size; the DNA was used to work out D and trimming. The sample's records list about 74,000 clones. Of the sample, around 7.2% falls within the top ten clones.

In total, just over 650 healthy bone marrow donors made up the cohort. At the time of sampling, every cohort member was nominally healthy, though immune exposures that went unrecorded were likely present. The donor was CMV seropositive and was included in the group of about 290 seropositive cohort members. A peripheral blood sample was collected from each donor, and TCR beta sequencing was performed on peripheral blood mononuclear cells. The Qiagen DNeasy Blood Extraction Kit was used to extract genomic DNA from the blood cell samples. Unmatched junction bases come to 9, with V trimmed by 1 base and J by 9 bases. The CDR3 numbers 14 residues from cysteine through phenylalanine. Kept here is only the CDR3 DNA, which spans 42 bases and is read in frame from base 1. The germline V gene yields SGHDT for CDR1 and YYEEEE for CDR2.

The TCR comes from a female donor in good health and CMV-seropositive. The rearranged chain carries TRBV5-6 and TRBJ1-2, with 7 junctional bases fitting TRBD1. The specimen was PBMCs. The CDR3 region reads CASSLSDRASSYTF. Here is the DNA: TGTGCCAGCAGCTTGAGTGACAGGGCGAGTAGCTACACCTTC.